Below, 16 T cell receptor beta chains from the same sample are listed, as sequenced in a study of response to subunit inactivated influenza vaccine. TCRdb reprocessed the RT-PCR reads via MiXCR and lists one record per CDR3 protein. The sample contains about 520,000 distinct CDR3 sequences, about 25% of which appear only once. The sequences come from CD4+ T cells sorted from PBMCs, collected less than 6 days after vaccination. These receptor sequences come from a man aged 50 or older who received an inactivated influenza vaccine.

This clonotype was counted between two and nine times. This chain uses TRBV3-1 with TRBJ2-3, with TRBD2 as a possible D gene (6 bases). Germline CDR1 is LGHDT and CDR2 is YNNKEL (reference sequence). The germline V and J ends were trimmed by 0 bases and 3 bases, with 10 bases remaining between them. The length of the CDR3 is 15 residues. The CDR3 nucleotides read TGTGCCAGCAGCCAAGATTGGAGGGGAACAGATACGCAGTATTTT. As protein: CASSQDWRGTDTQYF.

To note about this clonotype: A much more abundant neighbour one base away suggests this may be a read error. The chain employs TRBV5-6 and TRBJ2-3; 9 bases map to TRBD2. Germline CDR1 and CDR2: SGHDT and YYEEEE. The trim removed 4 bases at V and 4 bases at J, leaving 4 bases unmatched. The length of the CDR3 is 14 residues. Here the CDR3 DNA reads TGTGCCAGCAGCACCGGGACTAGCTCAGATACGCAGTATTTT. This gives the protein CASSTGTSSDTQYF.

The CDR3, as DNA: TGTGCCAGCAGTCTGGACAGGGGGCGGCTTTCACCCCTCCACTTT. Translating it yields CASSLDRGRLSPLHF. The chain employs TRBV12-3 or TRBV12-4 and TRBJ1-6, with 11 nucleotides matching TRBD1. V dropped 5 bases and J dropped 9; count of bases not matched to a gene: 6. This CDR3 comprises 15 residues.

This chain joins TRBV7-2 and TRBJ2-5; D is uncertain. Germline V gene lookup returns CDR1 SGHTA and CDR2 FQGNSA. CDR3 size: 12 residues. Trimming took 3 bases from V and 8 from J, leaving 10 bases between them. In nucleotides, the CDR3 is TGTGCCAGCAGCTTCAGAGGTACAACCCAGTACTTC. Its translation: CASSFRGTTQYF. The full variable domain, completed using reference TRBV7-2 and TRBJ2-5, is GAGVSQSPSNKVTEKGKDVELRCDPISGHTALYWYRQSLGQGLEFLIYFQGNSAPDKSGLPSDRFSAERTGGSVSTLTIQRTQQEDSAVYLCASSFRGTTQYFGPGTRLLVL.

This clonotype turned up a few times. CDR3 coding DNA: TGCAGCGTTGAAGACGGACTAGCGGTCCAAGAGACCCAGTACTTC. Its translation is CSVEDGLAVQETQYF. The chain is built from TRBV29-1 and TRBJ2-5; TRBD2 agrees at 10 bases. The length of the CDR3 is 15 residues. Trimming cost V 0 bases and J 1 base; bases outside gene matches: 2. Looked up from germline, CDR1 is SQVTM and CDR2 is ANQGSEA.

The chain recombines TRBV6-4 with TRBJ2-1; 16 positions match TRBD2. Germline trimming cut 4 bases from V and 9 bases from J; bases unmatched to any gene: 3. The CDR3 runs to 15 residues. Germline CDR1 and CDR2: MRHNA and SNTAGT. CDR3 in amino acids: CASSAGTSGRGEQFF. CDR3 bases: TGTGCCAGCAGTGCTGGGACTAGCGGGAGGGGTGAGCAGTTCTTC.

In this sample, this clonotype turned up once. CDR3 sequence (DNA): TGTGCCAGCAGCCGGTCCGGGTCGGAAGAGACCCAGTACTTC. Protein sequence: CASSRSGSEETQYF. V usage is TRBV7-9 and J usage is TRBJ2-5; D call uncertain. The CDR3 totals 14 residues. Trimming removed 5 bases from V and 3 bases from J, with 13 bases in between. Germline values: CDR1 SEHNR, CDR2 FQNEAQ (reference sequence). Supplemented by reference TRBV7-9 and TRBJ2-5, the full variable domain reads DTGVSQNPRHKITKRGQNVTFRCDPISEHNRLYWYRQTLGQGPEFLTYFQNEAQLEKSRLLSDRFSAERPKGSFSTLEIQRTEQGDSAMYLCASSRSGSEETQYFGPGTRLLVL.

This chain uses TRBV20-1 with TRBJ2-2; D possibly corresponds to TRBD1 (6 bases). The CDR3 is made up of 15 amino acids. Germline V gene lookup returns CDR1 DFQATT and CDR2 SNEGSKA (reference sequence). V gave up 4 bases and J gave up 7 bases, with 19 bases separating them. CDR3 in DNA: TGCAGTGCTAAGAAGCCAGGGGCCTTGAGCGGGGAGCTGTTTTTT. Encoded protein: CSAKKPGALSGELFF.

This clonotype came up a few times. V gene TRBV18 combines with J gene TRBJ2-1, with 7 bases lining up with TRBD2. The V gene's germline CDR1 is KGHSH and CDR2 LQKENI. CDR3 size: 16 residues. Trimming removed 2 bases from V and 4 bases from J; junction bases left unmatched: 8. The CDR3 reads CASSPRKSGTYNEQFF. The CDR3 nucleotides are TGTGCCAGCTCACCAAGGAAGAGCGGGACTTACAATGAGCAGTTCTTC.

This clonotype was seen only a few times. V is TRBV6-1 and J is TRBJ2-1; 11 positions agree with TRBD2. This CDR3 spans 16 amino acids. The germline gives CDR1 MNHNS, CDR2 SASEGT. With 6 bases clipped from V and 6 bases from J, the junction kept 10 bases outside the gene matches. CDR3 protein: CASRPGLAGSLNEQFF. CDR3 sequence (DNA): TGTGCCAGCAGACCAGGACTAGCGGGTTCCCTCAATGAGCAGTTCTTC.

The chain recombines TRBV29-1 with TRBJ2-3; D is unclear. Germline-derived CDR1 and CDR2 are SQVTM and ANQGSEA. V was trimmed by 3 bases and J by 2 bases, leaving 9 bases between them. The CDR3 runs 13 residues. CDR3 region: CSVDPSSTDTQYF. The CDR3 bases are TGCAGCGTTGATCCCAGTTCCACAGATACGCAGTATTTT.

Points on this clonotype: This may come from a read error, since a much larger clone is one base off. The rearrangement uses TRBV20-1 and TRBJ2-5; perhaps D is TRBD1 or TRBD2 (5 bases each). In germline, CDR1 is DFQATT, CDR2 SNEGSKA (reference sequence). Trimming left V 1 base short and J 7 bases short, with 13 bases between. The CDR3 runs 13 residues. This chain's CDR3 is CSARGRGLATQYF. The CDR3 DNA reads TGCAGTGCTAGAGGCCGGGGCCTCGCGACCCAGTACTTC.

There are many counts of this clonotype. The chain carries TRBV6-2 or TRBV6-3 and TRBJ2-1; 15 bases are shared with TRBD2. There are 17 residues in the CDR3. Germline V gene data show CDR1 as MNHEY and CDR2 as SVGEGT. Trimming at V came to 6 bases and at J to 7 bases, leaving 10 bases not matched to a gene. In nucleotides, the CDR3 is TGTGCCAGCAGCCCCCCGGGACTAGCGGGGGGAAGGAATGAGCAGTTCTTC. This gives the protein CASSPPGLAGGRNEQFF.

In this sample, this clonotype turned up many times. The chain has TRBV12-3 or TRBV12-4 and TRBJ2-1; the D gene is possibly TRBD2 (5 bases). Trimming removed 2 bases at V and 5 bases at J, with 13 bases between. The CDR3 runs to 15 residues. This CDR3 is CASSLTQRMHNEQFF. The CDR3 DNA reads as TGTGCCAGCAGTTTAACCCAGCGGATGCACAATGAGCAGTTCTTC.

This clonotype occurred a few times. This chain connects TRBV20-1 to TRBJ2-7, with D perhaps matching TRBD1 (5 bases). CDR3 size: 11 residues. CDR1 is DFQATT, CDR2 SNEGSKA, per germline (reference sequence). V shed 3 bases and J shed 3 bases, with 6 bases lying between them. Here the CDR3 DNA reads TGCAGTGCTAGGGACAACTACGAGCAGTACTTC. This sequence encodes CSARDNYEQYF.

This chain uses TRBV12-3 or TRBV12-4 with TRBJ2-3, with D hard to call. This CDR3 comprises 13 residues. The V and J ends lost 5 bases and 0 bases respectively, with 6 bases between them. The CDR3 here is CASSTSSTDTQYF. Written as DNA, the CDR3 is TGTGCCAGCAGTACGTCTAGCACAGATACGCAGTATTTT.